The subject of this entry is one T cell receptor beta chain. The antigen is not known. A J-beta primer mix and a sample-barcoded 5' primer were used in a second PCR of roughly 6 to 12 cycles. MiXCR, run by TCRdb on the 5' RACE reads, gives a single entry per CDR3 protein. In the table there are 1 million or so distinct CDR3 sequences, 20% to 25% of which are singletons. This entry is derived from a study of blood T cells in healthy people across ages. CDR3 length equals 13 residues. Deletions cut 0 bases from V and 5 bases from J, with 6 bases between. CDR1 and CDR2 (germline): MNHEY, SVGAGI. Notes on the study in general: Because donor CMV status was unknown, expanded clonotype changes were possibly confounded. The long-lived group displayed more naive CD4+ cells, plus higher diversity, than the aged donors did. Roughly linearly, TCR beta diversity per million T cells fell as age increased.

The data also belong to a second study, concerning T cells of mothers and their children. That source reports: Second-PCR primer M1S introduced sample barcodes and 2-4 random nucleotides.

This sequence joins TRBV6-5 and TRBJ2-3, with D tentatively TRBD2 (5 bases). Sequencing input: blood. This TCR was sampled from a girl aged 2 to 9 in good health. The CDR3: CASSYSGRDTQYF. The CDR3 nucleotides read TGTGCCAGCAGTTACTCAGGGAGAGATACGCAGTATTTT.